The 26 T cell receptor beta chains in this list originate from one sample, sequenced in a study of CD8+ T cells in alopecia areata. The treatment: oral pan-JAK inhibitor, 5-10 mg twice daily. Reverse transcribed after extraction, RNA yielded cDNA as the sequencing template. Method: immunoSEQ multiplex PCR; TCRdb's copy keeps in-frame clones and lacks some. The sample contains over 250,000 clones, about 60% of which appear only once. The material sequenced was CD4+ T cells sorted from blood, taken between weeks 51 and 54, from a patient treated with tofacitinib. All receptors come from a human donor with alopecia areata.

The sample holds one count of this clone. V is TRBV9 and J is TRBJ1-1; a weak D match, TRBD1 (5 bases). The CDR3 length is 16 residues. CDR1 and CDR2 (germline): SGDLS, YYNGEE. Trimming left V 8 bases short and J 0 bases short, with 20 bases between. Here the CDR3 reads CASTNGAAIMNTEAFF. The CDR3 DNA follows: TGTGCCAGTACCAACGGGGCAGCCATCATGAACACTGAAGCTTTCTTT.

The rearrangement links TRBV5-1 to TRBJ2-7; D tentatively reads TRBD1 or TRBD2 (5 bases each). Germline V gene data show CDR1 as SGHRS and CDR2 as YFSETQ. The ends were cut back, 4 bases at V and 4 bases at J, with 18 bases in the middle. The CDR3 totals 15 residues. The CDR3 coding sequence is TGCGCCAGCAGCCCTGGACACCGGGGTCGGTACGAGCAGTACTTC. It specifies CASSPGHRGRYEQYF.

Worth noting for this clone: Other DNA sequences in the sample encode the same CDR3. The gene calls are TRBV5-1 and TRBJ1-1, with D possibly being TRBD1 (6 bases). The germline V and J ends were trimmed by 3 bases and 5 bases, with 8 bases remaining between them. The germline gives CDR1 SGHRS, CDR2 YFSETQ. CDR3 length equals 12 residues. The CDR3 loop reads CASSSQGTEAFF. In DNA, the CDR3 is TGCGCCAGCAGCTCCCAGGGGACTGAAGCTTTCTTT.

J is TRBJ1-1 and V is TRBV25-1; TRBD1 agrees at 12 bases. V shed 1 base and J 10 bases; nucleotides not matched to a gene: 4. CDR1 is MGHDK, CDR2 SYGVNS, per germline. The CDR3 has 14 residues. CDR3 nucleotide sequence: TGTGCCAGCAGTGAATTGGGGGACAGGGGGCTAGCTTTCTTT. Translating gives CASSELGDRGLAFF.

The rearrangement uses TRBV5-1 and TRBJ2-6; TRBD1 matches 7 bases. The CDR3 spans 17 residues. Germline V CDR1 and CDR2: SGHRS, YFSETQ. The J segment lost 0 bases and the V segment lost 3 bases, leaving 6 bases of the junction unmatched. The CDR3 sequence: CASSWDRRSSGANVLTF. The CDR3 DNA reads as TGCGCCAGCAGCTGGGACAGACGCTCCTCTGGGGCCAACGTCCTGACTTTC.

This clone was seen a handful of times. The chain recombines TRBV4-3 with TRBJ1-2; D is undetermined. In germline, CDR1 is LGHNA, CDR2 YSLEER. The CDR3 loop spans 14 amino acids. The ends were cut back, 0 bases at V and 4 bases at J, with 9 bases in the middle. The CDR3 sequence: CASSQEARAYGYTF. DNA of the CDR3: TGCGCCAGCAGCCAAGAAGCTCGGGCCTATGGCTACACCTTC.

V is TRBV15 and J is TRBJ2-3; 7 bases fit TRBD2. Unmatched junction bases numbered 4, after V lost 1 base and J lost 6 bases. This CDR3 comprises 14 residues. CDR1 and CDR2 from the germline V gene are LNHNV and YYDKDF (reference sequence). CDR3 bases: TGTGCCACCAGCAGAGGCCGGGGGGTGGATACGCAGTATTTT. It specifies CATSRGRGVDTQYF.

This clone was seen more than once but under ten times. The junction and the germline gene differ at one end; a read error may be behind it. The V call is TRBV30, the J call TRBJ2-2, with D tentatively TRBD2 (6 bases). Germline V gene sequence: CDR1 GTSNPN, CDR2 SVGIG (reference sequence). This CDR3 has 14 residues. The DNA for the CDR3 is TGTGCCCGGAGGGGACTCCAAGAGGGTGGGGAGCTGTTTTTT. Its protein is CARRGLQEGGELFF.

This chain links TRBV5-1 with TRBJ2-2; D is unclear. V lost 6 bases to trimming and J lost 6 bases, with 15 bases between them. This CDR3 has 14 amino acids. Germline V gives CDR1 SGHRS, CDR2 YFSETQ. The CDR3 coding sequence is TGCGCCAGCATGGGCATCTTGGGATCCGGGGAGCTGTTTTTT. This translates into CASMGILGSGELFF. Based on the CDR3 plus reference TRBV5-1 and TRBJ2-2, the full variable domain is KAGVTQTPRYLIKTRGQQVTLSCSPISGHRSVSWYQQTPGQGLQFLFEYFSETQRNKGNFPGRFSGRQFSNSRSEMNVSTLELGDSALYLCASMGILGSGELFFGEGSRLTVL.

The chain is built from TRBV7-9 and TRBJ2-7, with 7 bases fitting TRBD2. V lost 1 base, J lost 1 base, and 4 bases stayed unmatched. CDR3 length: 15 residues. Per the germline V gene, CDR1 is SEHNR and CDR2 is FQNEAQ (reference sequence). The CDR3 loop is CASSLGSGVSYEQYF. The CDR3 nucleotides are TGTGCCAGCAGCTTAGGCAGCGGGGTTTCCTACGAGCAGTACTTC.

The chain combines TRBV29-1 with TRBJ2-6; 8 bases are shared with TRBD1. V lost 2 bases, J lost 3 bases, and 9 bases stayed unmatched. CDR3 length: 17 amino acids. Germline values: CDR1 SQVTM, CDR2 ANQGSEA. The CDR3 region is CSVELFSGGGGANVLTF. DNA of the CDR3: TGCAGCGTTGAATTATTTTCAGGGGGCGGTGGGGCCAACGTCCTGACTTTC.

This clone was found a few times. The gene calls are TRBV7-9 and TRBJ2-3, with D maybe TRBD1 (6 bases). The CDR3 spans 15 residues. Germline V gives CDR1 SEHNR, CDR2 FQNEAQ (reference sequence). Trimming pared 3 bases from V and 6 bases from J, leaving 16 bases between. CDR3 protein: CASSFRDTVGDTQYF. CDR3 coding DNA: TGTGCCAGCAGCTTCCGGGACACGGTGGGGGATACGCAGTATTTT.

This chain connects TRBV7-6 to TRBJ2-5, with 7 bases lining up with TRBD2. The CDR3 runs 13 residues. Germline V lookup: CDR1 SGHVS, CDR2 FNYEAQ. The V and J ends lost 6 bases and 4 bases, in that order; junction bases with no gene match: 5. The CDR3 DNA reads as TGTGCCAGCAGGGAGCGGGGAGGAGAGACCCAGTACTTC. Its protein product is CASRERGGETQYF.

V gene TRBV29-1 combines with J gene TRBJ1-1, with D tentatively TRBD1 (5 bases). Deletions cut 7 bases from V and 3 bases from J, with 12 bases between. Per germline, CDR1 SQVTM and CDR2 ANQGSEA. This CDR3 has 12 residues. The CDR3 loop reads CSAEGRDTEAFF. CDR3 nucleotide sequence: TGCAGCGCCGAGGGCAGGGACACTGAAGCTTTCTTT.

J is TRBJ2-3 and V is TRBV9; 14 bases agree with TRBD2. CDR1 and CDR2 (germline): SGDLS, YYNGEE. V lost 2 bases to trimming and J lost 0 bases; unmatched junction nucleotides: 5. This CDR3 spans 18 amino acids. CDR3 sequence: CASSVGLAGGSSTDTQYF. CDR3 in DNA: TGTGCCAGCAGCGTTGGACTAGCGGGGGGATCGAGCACAGATACGCAGTATTTT.

The chain joins TRBV11-2 to TRBJ2-1; no clear D gene. CDR1 and CDR2 from the germline V gene are SGHAT and FQNNGV. This CDR3 is built from 14 residues. The V and J ends lost 5 bases and 3 bases respectively, with 11 bases between them. The CDR3 reads CASSPLGVYNEQFF. CDR3 nucleotide sequence: TGTGCCAGCAGCCCCCTTGGGGTCTACAATGAGCAGTTCTTC. Full variable domain (rest looked up from reference TRBV11-2 and TRBJ2-1): EAGVAQSPRYKIIEKRQSVAFWCNPISGHATLYWYQQILGQGPKLLIQFQNNGVVDDSQLPKDRFSAERLKGVDSTLKIQPAKLEDSAVYLCASSPLGVYNEQFFGPGTRLTVL.

The chain joins TRBV11-2 to TRBJ2-7; TRBD1 aligns across 7 bases. The J segment lost 1 base and the V segment lost 1 base, leaving 1 base of the junction unmatched. The CDR3 extends over 14 amino acids. Germline V gene sequence: CDR1 SGHAT, CDR2 FQNNGV. CDR3 sequence: CASSLGTGSYEQYF. The DNA of the CDR3 is TGTGCCAGCAGCTTAGGGACAGGTTCCTACGAGCAGTACTTC.

V is TRBV9 and J is TRBJ1-1; 11 bases agree with TRBD1. CDR1 is SGDLS and CDR2 is YYNGEE in the germline V gene. The V gene end was trimmed by 0 bases and the J gene end by 6 bases; junction bases not matched to a gene: 7. The CDR3 runs 16 residues. CDR3 coding DNA: TGTGCCAGCAGCGTAGTCGGGACAGGGGGGAAGGCTGAAGCTTTCTTT. Translation: CASSVVGTGGKAEAFF. Full variable domain (outside the CDR3, taken from reference TRBV9 and TRBJ1-1): DSGVTQTPKHLITATGQRVTLRCSPRSGDLSVYWYQQSLDQGLQFLIQYYNGEERAKGNILERFSAQQFPDLHSELNLSSLELGDSALYFCASSVVGTGGKAEAFFGQGTRLTVV.

The rearrangement uses TRBV30 and TRBJ2-3; TRBD2 matches at 7 bases. The germline CDR1 and CDR2 sequences are GTSNPN and SVGIG (reference sequence). The CDR3 totals 14 residues. The ends lost 3 bases at V and 1 base at J; junction bases unmatched: 4. The CDR3 DNA reads TGTGCCTGGAGGGCAAGCGGGGGCACAGATACGCAGTATTTT. Translating gives CAWRASGGTDTQYF. Together with reference TRBV30 and TRBJ2-3, the CDR3 gives the full variable domain: SQTIHQWPATLVQPVGSPLSLECTVEGTSNPNLYWYRQAAGRGLQLLFYSVGIGQISSEVPQNLSASRPQDRQFILSSKKLLLSDSGFYLCAWRASGGTDTQYFGPGTRLTVL.

This clone was seen a few times. The CDR3 nucleotides are TGCGCCAGCAGCCGAGTAGGGACAGGGAGGGATCAGCCCCAGCATTTT. Translation: CASSRVGTGRDQPQHF. This chain uses TRBV4-1 with TRBJ1-5; 9 positions agree with TRBD1. CDR1 and CDR2 (germline): MGHRA, YSYEKL. J gave up 5 bases and V 4 bases, and 9 bases lay outside the gene matches. This CDR3 is built from 16 residues.

A few counts support this clone. The chain joins TRBV7-9 to TRBJ2-5; TRBD2 matches at 11 bases. J was trimmed by 7 bases and V by 5 bases; bases with no gene match: 3. Germline V gene sequence: CDR1 SEHNR, CDR2 FQNEAQ (reference sequence). CDR3 length: 13 residues. The CDR3 DNA follows: TGTGCCAGCAGCGCCGGGACTAGCGGGACCCAGTACTTC. Its protein product is CASSAGTSGTQYF.

The chain combines TRBV6-6 with TRBJ2-1; perhaps TRBD2 as D (5 bases). V gave up 11 bases and J gave up 8 bases, with 7 bases separating them. Germline CDR1 is MNHNY and CDR2 is SVGAGI (reference sequence). This CDR3 contains 9 residues. CDR3 loop: CASGDEQFF. In nucleotides, the CDR3 is TGTGCCTCCGGGGATGAGCAGTTCTTC.

The table lists this clone with a few counts. Distinct nucleotide sequences in the sample also encode this CDR3. This chain links TRBV30 with TRBJ1-2, with D maybe TRBD1 (6 bases). The CDR3 loop spans 12 amino acids. Germline V gives CDR1 GTSNPN, CDR2 SVGIG (reference sequence). The V end lost 0 bases, the J end lost 5 bases, and 7 bases lay between the germline ends. The CDR3 sequence is CAWSVGTYGYTF. In DNA, the CDR3 is TGTGCCTGGAGTGTAGGGACATATGGCTACACCTTC.

This clone turned up a few times. This chain uses TRBV2 with TRBJ1-5, with a weak D call TRBD1 (5 bases). V dropped 8 bases and J dropped 0 bases, with 14 bases sitting between them. The V gene's germline CDR1 is SNHLY and CDR2 FYNNEI. This CDR3 has 15 residues. For the CDR3, the DNA is TGTGCCAGCGGCGTGGGAGGGGCTAGCAATCAGCCCCAGCATTTT. Translating gives CASGVGGASNQPQHF.

CDR3 nucleotide sequence: TGCGCCAGCAGCTTGGCTCTTTCAAACACCGGGGAGCTGTTTTTT. As protein: CASSLALSNTGELFF. This chain uses TRBV5-1 with TRBJ2-2; the D is unclear. This CDR3 is 15 amino acids long. Germline CDR1 is SGHRS and CDR2 is YFSETQ. The V gene lost 0 bases and the J gene lost 2 bases, with 8 bases spanning the gap.

This clone was detected a few times. V usage is TRBV5-1 and J usage is TRBJ2-3, with D maybe TRBD1 (6 bases). Trimming pared 4 bases from V and 2 bases from J, leaving 8 bases between. This CDR3 spans 13 amino acids. The V gene's germline CDR1 is SGHRS and CDR2 YFSETQ. DNA for the CDR3: TGCGCCAGCAGCCGGGACAACACAGATACGCAGTATTTT. This translates into CASSRDNTDTQYF.